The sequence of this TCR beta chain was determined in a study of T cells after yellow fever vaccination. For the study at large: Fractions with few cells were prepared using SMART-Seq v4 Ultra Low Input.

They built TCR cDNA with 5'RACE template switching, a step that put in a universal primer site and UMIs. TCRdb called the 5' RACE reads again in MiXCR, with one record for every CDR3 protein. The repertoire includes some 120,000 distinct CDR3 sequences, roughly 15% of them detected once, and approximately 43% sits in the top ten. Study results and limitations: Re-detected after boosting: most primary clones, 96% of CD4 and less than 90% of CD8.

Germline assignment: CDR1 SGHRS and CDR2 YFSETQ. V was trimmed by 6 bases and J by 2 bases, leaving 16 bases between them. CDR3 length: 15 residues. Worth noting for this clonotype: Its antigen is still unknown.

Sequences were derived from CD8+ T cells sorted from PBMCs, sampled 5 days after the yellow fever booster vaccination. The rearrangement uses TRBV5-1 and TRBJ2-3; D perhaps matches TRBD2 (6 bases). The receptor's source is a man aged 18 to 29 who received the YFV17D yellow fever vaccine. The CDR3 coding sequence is TGCGCCAGCAACCCCCCGGAGGGTCCCACAGATACGCAGTATTTT. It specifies CASNPPEGPTDTQYF.